This paragraph reports one T cell receptor beta chain. The germline CDR1 and CDR2 sequences are SEHNR and FQNEAQ (reference sequence). The V and J ends lost 2 bases and 4 bases respectively, with 18 bases between them. CDR3 length: 17 residues. In terms of age and location, participants ranged from roughly 18 to 95 years and lived in about 25 US areas. Participants' reported clinical history set cohort assignment. Two consecutive negative NP/OP PCR tests, clearance, or resolved symptoms defined Cohort 3 recovery. This sample was included in a study of blood T cell repertoires in COVID-19. As for the study in general: Nucleic acid was either cDNA or gDNA, and it came from T cells, B-cell-depleted T cells, or PBMCs.

Libraries were prepared by immunoSEQ multiplex PCR; TCRdb keeps only in-frame clonotypes and omits some of them. The repertoire holds 400,000 to 450,000 clones, 85% to 90% seen once, with 1.1% in the top ten. The sample taken for sequencing was PBMCs or T cells enriched from blood (not recorded which). V usage is TRBV7-9 and J usage is TRBJ1-3; the D gene is possibly TRBD1 (5 bases). This clonotype originated in a man younger than 45 who had recovered from COVID-19. This CDR3 is CASSLPSKGQQGNTIYF. CDR3 bases: TGTGCCAGCAGCTTACCCTCGAAGGGGCAGCAAGGAAACACCATATATTTT.